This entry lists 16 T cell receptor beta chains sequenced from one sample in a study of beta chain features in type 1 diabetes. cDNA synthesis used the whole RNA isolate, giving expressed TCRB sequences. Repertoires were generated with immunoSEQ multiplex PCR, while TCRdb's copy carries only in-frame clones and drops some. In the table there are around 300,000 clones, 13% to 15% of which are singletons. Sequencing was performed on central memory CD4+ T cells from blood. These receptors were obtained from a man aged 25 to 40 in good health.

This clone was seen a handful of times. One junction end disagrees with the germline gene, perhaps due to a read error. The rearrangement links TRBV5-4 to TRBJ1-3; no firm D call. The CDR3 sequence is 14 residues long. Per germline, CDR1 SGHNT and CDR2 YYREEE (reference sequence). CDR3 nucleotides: TGCGCCAGCAGCCAAGCATGGAATGGAAACACCATATATTTT. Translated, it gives CASSQAWNGNTIYF.

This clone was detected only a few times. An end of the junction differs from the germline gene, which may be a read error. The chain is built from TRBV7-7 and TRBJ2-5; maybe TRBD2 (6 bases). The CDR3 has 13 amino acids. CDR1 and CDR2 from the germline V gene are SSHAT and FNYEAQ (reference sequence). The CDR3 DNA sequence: TGTGCTAGCAGCTTAGTGGGGGGAGAGACCCAGTACTTC. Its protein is CASSLVGGETQYF.

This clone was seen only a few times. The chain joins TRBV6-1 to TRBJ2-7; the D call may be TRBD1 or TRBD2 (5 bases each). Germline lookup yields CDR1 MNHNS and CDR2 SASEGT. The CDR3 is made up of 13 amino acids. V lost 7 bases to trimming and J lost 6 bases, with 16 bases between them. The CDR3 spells CASKGCLRGEQYV. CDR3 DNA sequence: TGTGCCAGCAAGGGGTGTTTGAGGGGCGAGCAGTACGTC.

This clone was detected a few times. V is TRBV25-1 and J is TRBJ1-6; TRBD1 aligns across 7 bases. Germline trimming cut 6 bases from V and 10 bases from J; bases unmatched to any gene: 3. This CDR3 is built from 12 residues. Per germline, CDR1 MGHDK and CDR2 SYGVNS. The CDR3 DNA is TGTGCCAGCAGACGGGACAGATCACCCCTCCACTTT. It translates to CASRRDRSPLHF.

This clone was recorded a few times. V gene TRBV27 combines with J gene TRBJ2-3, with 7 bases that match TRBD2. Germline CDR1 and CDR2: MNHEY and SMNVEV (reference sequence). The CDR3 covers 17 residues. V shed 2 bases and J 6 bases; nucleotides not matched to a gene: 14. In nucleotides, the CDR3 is TGTGCCAGCAGTTTAAAGGGAGGGTGGCGGCTAGTTGATACGCAGTATTTT. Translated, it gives CASSLKGGWRLVDTQYF.

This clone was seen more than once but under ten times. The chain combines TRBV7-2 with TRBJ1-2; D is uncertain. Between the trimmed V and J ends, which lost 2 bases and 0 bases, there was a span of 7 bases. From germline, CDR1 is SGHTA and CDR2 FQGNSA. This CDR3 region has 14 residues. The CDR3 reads CASSLTPPNYGYTF. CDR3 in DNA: TGTGCCAGCAGCTTAACGCCACCTAACTATGGCTACACCTTC.

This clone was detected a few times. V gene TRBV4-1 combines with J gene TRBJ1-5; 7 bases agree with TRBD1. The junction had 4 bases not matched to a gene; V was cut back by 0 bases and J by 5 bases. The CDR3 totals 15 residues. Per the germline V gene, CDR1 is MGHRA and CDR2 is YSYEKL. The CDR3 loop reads CASSQDAQGHQPQHF. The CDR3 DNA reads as TGCGCCAGCAGCCAAGATGCACAGGGGCATCAGCCCCAGCATTTT.

The CDR3 loop reads CASRGTLKNTEAFF. In nucleotides, the CDR3 is TGCGCCAGCAGGGGGACTCTTAAGAACACTGAAGCTTTCTTT. The chain combines TRBV4-1 with TRBJ1-1; the D gene is possibly TRBD1 (5 bases). The CDR3 length is 14 residues. The V gene lost 6 bases and the J gene lost 1 base, with 12 bases spanning the gap. Looked up from germline, CDR1 is MGHRA and CDR2 is YSYEKL.

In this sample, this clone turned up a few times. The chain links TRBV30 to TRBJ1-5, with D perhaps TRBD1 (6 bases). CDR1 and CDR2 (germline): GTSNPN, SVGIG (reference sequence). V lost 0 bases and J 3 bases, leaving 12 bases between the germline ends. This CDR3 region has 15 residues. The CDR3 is CAWSVRGGPNQPQHF. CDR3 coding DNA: TGTGCCTGGAGTGTACGAGGGGGACCCAATCAGCCCCAGCATTTT.

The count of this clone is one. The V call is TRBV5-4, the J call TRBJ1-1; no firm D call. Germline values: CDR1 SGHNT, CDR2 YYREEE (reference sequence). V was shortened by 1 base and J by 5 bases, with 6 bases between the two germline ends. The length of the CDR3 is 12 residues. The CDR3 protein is CASSLKGTEAFF. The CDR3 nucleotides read TGTGCCAGCAGCTTGAAAGGTACTGAAGCTTTCTTT. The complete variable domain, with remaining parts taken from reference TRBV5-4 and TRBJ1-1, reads ETGVTQSPTHLIKTRGQQVTLRCSSQSGHNTVSWYQQALGQGPQFIFQYYREEENGRGNFPPRFSGLQFPNYSSELNVNALELDDSALYLCASSLKGTEAFFGQGTRLTVV.

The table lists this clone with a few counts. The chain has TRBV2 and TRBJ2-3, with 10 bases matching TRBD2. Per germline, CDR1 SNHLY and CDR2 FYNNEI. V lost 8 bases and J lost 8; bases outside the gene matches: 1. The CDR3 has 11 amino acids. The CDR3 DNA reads TGTGCCAGCCGGACTAGCGGTACGCAGTATTTT. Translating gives CASRTSGTQYF. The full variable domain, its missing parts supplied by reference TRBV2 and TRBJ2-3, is EPEVTQTPSHQVTQMGQEVILRCVPISNHLYFYWYRQILGQKVEFLVSFYNNEISEKSEIFDDQFSVERPDGSNFTLKIRSTKLEDSAMYFCASRTSGTQYFGPGTRLTVL.

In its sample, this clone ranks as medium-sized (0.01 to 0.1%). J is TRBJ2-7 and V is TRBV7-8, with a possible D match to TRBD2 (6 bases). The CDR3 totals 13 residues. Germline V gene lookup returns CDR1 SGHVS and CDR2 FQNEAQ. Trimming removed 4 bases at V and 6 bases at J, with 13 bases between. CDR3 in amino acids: CASSSAQGGEQYF. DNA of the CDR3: TGTGCCAGCAGCTCGGCTCAGGGAGGCGAGCAGTACTTC.

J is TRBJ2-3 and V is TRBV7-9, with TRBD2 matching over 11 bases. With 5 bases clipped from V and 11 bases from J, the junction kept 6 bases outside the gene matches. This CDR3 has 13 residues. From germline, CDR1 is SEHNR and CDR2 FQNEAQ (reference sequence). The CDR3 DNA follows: TGTGCCAGCAGCCCTCCGGGACTAGCGGTGCAGTATTTT. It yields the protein CASSPPGLAVQYF.

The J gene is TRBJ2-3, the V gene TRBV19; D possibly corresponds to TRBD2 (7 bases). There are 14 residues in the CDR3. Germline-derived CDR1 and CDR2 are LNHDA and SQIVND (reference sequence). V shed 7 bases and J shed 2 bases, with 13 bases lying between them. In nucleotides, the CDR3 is TGTGCCAGTATTGGGGGGGCTAACACAGATACGCAGTATTTT. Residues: CASIGGANTDTQYF.

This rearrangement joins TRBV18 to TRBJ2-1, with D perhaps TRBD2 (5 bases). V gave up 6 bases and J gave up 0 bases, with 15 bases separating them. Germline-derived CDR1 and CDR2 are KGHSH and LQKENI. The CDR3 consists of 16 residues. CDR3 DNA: TGTGCCAGCTCCCTCGGAGAGCGGCTCTCCTACAATGAGCAGTTCTTC. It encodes CASSLGERLSYNEQFF. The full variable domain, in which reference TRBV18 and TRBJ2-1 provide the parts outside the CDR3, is NAGVMQNPRHLVRRRGQEARLRCSPMKGHSHVYWYRQLPEEGLKFMVYLQKENIIDESGMPKERFSAEFPKEGPSILRIQQVVRGDSAAYFCASSLGERLSYNEQFFGPGTRLTVL.

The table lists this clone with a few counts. Here the CDR3 reads CASTVSTLRGRTTDTQYF. The CDR3 DNA follows: TGTGCCAGCACGGTATCGACTCTGCGGGGGAGAACCACAGATACGCAGTATTTT. This chain joins TRBV2 and TRBJ2-3; 7 bases map to TRBD2. This CDR3 region has 18 residues. Germline trimming cut 7 bases from V and 2 bases from J; bases unmatched to any gene: 18. Germline CDR1 reads SNHLY; CDR2 reads FYNNEI.